The TCR beta chain described here comes from a study of cytomegalovirus exposure and HLA in healthy donors. Primers: 60 Vbeta forward and 13 Jbeta reverse. Only in-frame clones appear in the TCRdb table, and some are missing; sequencing was by immunoSEQ multiplex PCR. There are some 170,000 clones in the sample; 78% occur only once, and approximately 2.9% lies in the top ten. Germline V gives CDR1 SSHAT, CDR2 FNYEAQ (reference sequence). This CDR3 spans 16 amino acids. As to this clone: Its matching antigen is unknown. At one end, the junction sequence differs from germline, possibly due to a read error.

Regarding donors, all were healthy bone marrow donors. Overall study findings and caveats: An analysis done earlier found most TCR beta V segments productive about 90% or about 30% of the time.

Sequencing was carried out using PBMCs. This receptor was obtained from a female donor in good health and CMV-seronegative. The V and J genes are TRBV7-7 and TRBJ2-2; 9 bases line up with TRBD1. The CDR3 here is CASSLGPGQGAGELFF. The CDR3 bases are TGTGCTAGCAGCTTAGGCCCGGGACAGGGTGCCGGGGAGCTGTTTTTT.